This T cell receptor beta chain was identified in a study of blood T cell repertoires in COVID-19. Across the whole study: PBMCs, B-cell-depleted T cells, or T cells were the source of the cDNA or gDNA that made up the material.

This clone has more than one count but fewer than ten. Germline V gene lookup returns CDR1 MGHDK and CDR2 SYGVNS. The CDR3 covers 12 residues. V lost 4 bases, J lost 8 bases, and 11 bases lay in between. TCRdb's copy holds only in-frame clones and misses some; the assay was immunoSEQ multiplex PCR. Among about 110,000 clones, 60% to 85% were seen once, and the ten largest hold 6.2%. The sequence came from a man older than 75 with COVID-19, enrolled during active disease. The specimen sequenced was peripheral blood. The rearrangement uses TRBV25-1 and TRBJ1-2; no definite D call. CDR3 bases: TGTGCCAGCAGTGTCACGGTCGGGGGCTACACCTTC. This translates into CASSVTVGGYTF.